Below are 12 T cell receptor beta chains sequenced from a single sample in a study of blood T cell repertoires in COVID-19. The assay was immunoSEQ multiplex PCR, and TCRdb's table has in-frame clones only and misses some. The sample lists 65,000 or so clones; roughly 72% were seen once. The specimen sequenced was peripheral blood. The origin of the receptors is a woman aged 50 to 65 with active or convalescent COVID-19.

In DNA form, the CDR3 reads TGTGCCAGCAGCCAAGTTGGGGACAGTAGCACTGAAGCTTTCTTT. The encoded protein is CASSQVGDSSTEAFF. The V and J genes are TRBV3-1 (or the pseudogene TRBV3-2) and TRBJ1-1, with 7 bases matching TRBD1. This CDR3 comprises 15 residues. V gave up 1 base and J gave up 4 bases; unmatched junction bases: 6. Germline V CDR1 and CDR2: LGHDT, YNNKEL (reference sequence).

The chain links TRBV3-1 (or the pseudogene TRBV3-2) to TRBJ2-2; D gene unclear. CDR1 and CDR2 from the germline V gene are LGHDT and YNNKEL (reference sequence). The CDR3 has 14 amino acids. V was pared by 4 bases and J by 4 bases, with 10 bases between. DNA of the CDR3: TGTGCCAGCAGCCTGACCGGGTCCACCGGGGAGCTGTTTTTT. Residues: CASSLTGSTGELFF.

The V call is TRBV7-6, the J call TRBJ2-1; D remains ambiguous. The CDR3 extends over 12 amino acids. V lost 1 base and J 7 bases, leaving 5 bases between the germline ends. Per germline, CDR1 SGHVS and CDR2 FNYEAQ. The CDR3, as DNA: TGTGCCAGCAGCTTAGGTCGGAATGAGCAGTTCTTC. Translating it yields CASSLGRNEQFF.

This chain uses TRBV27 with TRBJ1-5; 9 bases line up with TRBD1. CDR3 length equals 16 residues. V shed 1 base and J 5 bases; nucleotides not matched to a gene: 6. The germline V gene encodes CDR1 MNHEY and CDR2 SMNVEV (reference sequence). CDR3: CASSLWGTGQDQPQHF. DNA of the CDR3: TGTGCCAGCAGTTTATGGGGGACAGGGCAGGATCAGCCCCAGCATTTT.

CDR3 sequence reads: CASSLAGQNSGNTIYF. The DNA for the CDR3 is TGTGCCAGCAGCTTAGCGGGACAGAACTCTGGAAACACCATATATTTT. This chain joins TRBV7-8 and TRBJ1-3, with 7 bases identical to TRBD1. CDR1 and CDR2 from the germline V gene are SGHVS and FQNEAQ. The CDR3 totals 16 residues. Trimming took 0 bases from V and 0 from J; bases not matched to a gene: 2. The full variable domain, in which reference TRBV7-8 and TRBJ1-3 provide the parts outside the CDR3, is GAGVSQSPRYKVAKRGQDVALRCDPISGHVSLFWYQQALGQGPEFLTYFQNEAQLDKSGLPSDRFFAERPEGSVSTLKIQRTQQEDSAVYLCASSLAGQNSGNTIYFGEGSWLTVV.

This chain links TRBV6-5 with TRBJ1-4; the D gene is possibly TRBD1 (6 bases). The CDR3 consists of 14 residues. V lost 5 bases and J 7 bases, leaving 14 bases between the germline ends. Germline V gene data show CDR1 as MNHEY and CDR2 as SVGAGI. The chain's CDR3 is CASSTSGETEKLFF. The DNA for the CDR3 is TGTGCCAGCAGTACCTCAGGGGAAACTGAAAAACTGTTTTTT.

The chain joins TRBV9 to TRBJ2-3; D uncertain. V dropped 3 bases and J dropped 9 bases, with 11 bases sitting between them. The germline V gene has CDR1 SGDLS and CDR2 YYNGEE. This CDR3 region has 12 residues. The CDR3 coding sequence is TGTGCCAGCAGCGATGGCTCGTGGACGCAGTATTTT. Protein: CASSDGSWTQYF.

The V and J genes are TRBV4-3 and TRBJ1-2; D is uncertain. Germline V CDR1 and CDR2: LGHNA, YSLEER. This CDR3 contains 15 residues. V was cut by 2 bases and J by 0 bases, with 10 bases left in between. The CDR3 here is CASSQFRNPNYGYTF. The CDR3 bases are TGCGCCAGCAGCCAATTCAGGAACCCTAACTATGGCTACACCTTC.

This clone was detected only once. The CDR3 sequence is CSASHNPGGSGANVLTF. CDR3 DNA sequence: TGCAGTGCTAGTCATAATCCAGGGGGCTCTGGGGCCAACGTCCTGACTTTC. This rearrangement joins TRBV20-1 to TRBJ2-6, with 7 bases lining up with TRBD1. J lost 0 bases, V lost 3 bases, and 8 bases had no gene match. The CDR3 sequence is 17 residues long. Germline CDR1 DFQATT, CDR2 SNEGSKA (reference sequence).

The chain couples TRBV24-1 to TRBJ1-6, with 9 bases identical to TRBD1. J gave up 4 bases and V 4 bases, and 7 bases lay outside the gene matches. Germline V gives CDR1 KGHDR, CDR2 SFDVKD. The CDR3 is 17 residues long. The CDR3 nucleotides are TGTGCCACCAGTGACTGGTCCGGGACAGGGTATAATTCACCCCTCCACTTT. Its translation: CATSDWSGTGYNSPLHF.

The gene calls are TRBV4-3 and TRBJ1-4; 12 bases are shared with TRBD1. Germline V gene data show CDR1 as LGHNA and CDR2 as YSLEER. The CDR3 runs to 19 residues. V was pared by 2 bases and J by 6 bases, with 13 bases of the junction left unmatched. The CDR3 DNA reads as TGCGCCAGCAGCCAACATCTTTCCCTGGGGACAGGGGGCGATGAAAAACTGTTTTTT. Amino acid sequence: CASSQHLSLGTGGDEKLFF.

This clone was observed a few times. CDR3 in DNA: TGTGCCAGCAGCGCAACATATATGAACACTGAAGCTTTCTTT. Its protein product is CASSATYMNTEAFF. The V and J genes are TRBV7-2 and TRBJ1-1; D call uncertain. With 5 bases removed from V and 0 bases from J, the gap between germline ends came to 10 bases. This CDR3 contains 14 residues. Germline CDR1 and CDR2: SGHTA and FQGNSA. Full variable domain (remainder filled in from reference TRBV7-2 and TRBJ1-1): GAGVSQSPSNKVTEKGKDVELRCDPISGHTALYWYRQSLGQGLEFLIYFQGNSAPDKSGLPSDRFSAERTGGSVSTLTIQRTQQEDSAVYLCASSATYMNTEAFFGQGTRLTVV.